This entry is about one TCR beta chain. Trimming at V came to 0 bases and at J to 3 bases, leaving 10 bases not matched to a gene. CDR1 is WSHSY, CDR2 SAAADI, per germline. The CDR3 is made up of 18 amino acids. Molecules of cDNA were individually given unique molecular identifiers that were attached to them. Each CDR3 protein is one row after TCRdb ran MiXCR on the 5' RACE reads. The table lists about 110,000 distinct CDR3 sequences, approximately 12% of them singletons. This record comes from a study of early T cells in non-severe SARS-CoV-2 infection. Study overall: Alpha and beta chains were unpaired, from unsorted whole-blood bulk RNA.

The chain recombines TRBV10-2 with TRBJ2-7; 11 bases align to TRBD2. The sequencing sample was made of whole blood. The receptor's source is an adult who was a healthcare worker with PCR-confirmed SARS-CoV-2 infection or an uninfected control (not recorded which). The CDR3 is CASSESTLAGGIHYEQYF. The CDR3 DNA sequence: TGCGCCAGCAGTGAGTCGACGCTAGCGGGAGGCATACACTACGAGCAGTACTTC.